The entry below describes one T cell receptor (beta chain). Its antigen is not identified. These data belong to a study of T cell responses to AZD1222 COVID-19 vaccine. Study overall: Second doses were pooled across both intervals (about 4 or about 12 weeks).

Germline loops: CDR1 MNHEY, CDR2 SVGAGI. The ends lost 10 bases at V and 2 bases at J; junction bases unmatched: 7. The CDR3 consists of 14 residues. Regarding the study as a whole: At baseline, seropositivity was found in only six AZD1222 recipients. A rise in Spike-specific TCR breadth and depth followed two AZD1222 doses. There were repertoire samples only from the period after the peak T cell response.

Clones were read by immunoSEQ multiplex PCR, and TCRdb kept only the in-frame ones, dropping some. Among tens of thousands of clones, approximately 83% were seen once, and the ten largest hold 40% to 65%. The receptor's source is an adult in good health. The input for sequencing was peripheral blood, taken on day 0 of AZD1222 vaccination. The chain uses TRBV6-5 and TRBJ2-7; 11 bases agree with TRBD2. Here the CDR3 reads CATERTSGPYEQYF. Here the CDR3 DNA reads TGTGCCACGGAAAGGACTAGCGGGCCCTACGAGCAGTACTTC.